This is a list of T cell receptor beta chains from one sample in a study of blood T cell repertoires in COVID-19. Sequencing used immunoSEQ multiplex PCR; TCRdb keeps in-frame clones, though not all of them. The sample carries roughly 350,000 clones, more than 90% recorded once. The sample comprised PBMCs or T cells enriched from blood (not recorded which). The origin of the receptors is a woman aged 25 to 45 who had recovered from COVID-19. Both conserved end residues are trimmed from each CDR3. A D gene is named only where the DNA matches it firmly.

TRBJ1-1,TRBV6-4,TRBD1,ASREVKRTGQEYTEAF
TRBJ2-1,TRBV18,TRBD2,ASSLGLAGVDEQF
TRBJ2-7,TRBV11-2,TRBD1,ASSPSGQGDEQY
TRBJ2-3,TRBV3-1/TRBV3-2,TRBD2,ASRHGLAGDTQY
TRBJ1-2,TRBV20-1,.,SASGAVYGYT
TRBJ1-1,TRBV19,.,ASSIGGARNTEAF
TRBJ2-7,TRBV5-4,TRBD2,ASSLESAGEGNEQY
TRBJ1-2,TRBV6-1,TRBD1,ASSDPGGGYT
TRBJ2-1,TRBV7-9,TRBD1,ASSLSDRGLYEQF
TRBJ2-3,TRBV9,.,ASSAQPGTSTDTQY
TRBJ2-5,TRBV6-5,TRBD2,ASSSGRAGGGETQY
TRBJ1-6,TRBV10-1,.,ASRGAFSYNSPLH
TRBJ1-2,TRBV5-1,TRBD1,ASSPGQGGYGYT
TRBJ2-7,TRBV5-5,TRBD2,ASSSGGGEQY
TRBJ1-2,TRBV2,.,ASSYTGSNYGYT
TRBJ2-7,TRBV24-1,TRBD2,ATSDSSGSSYEQY
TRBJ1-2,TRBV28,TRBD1,ASISPTGGSMNYGYT
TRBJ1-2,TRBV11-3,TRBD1,ASSRTGAGGYT
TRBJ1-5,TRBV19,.,ASSIKRGGANQPQH
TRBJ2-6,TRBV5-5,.,ASSPSSPGANVLT
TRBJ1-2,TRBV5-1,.,ASSFPGEGGYT
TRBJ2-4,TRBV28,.,ASSNRYPKNIQY
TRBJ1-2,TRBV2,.,ASRSEGGANYGYT
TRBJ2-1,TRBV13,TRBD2,ASSFELAGDNEQF
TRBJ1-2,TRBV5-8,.,ASSLGREGGYT
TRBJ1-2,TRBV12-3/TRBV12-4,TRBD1,ASRRQGGGYT
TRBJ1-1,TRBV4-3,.,ASSQVAALGQTEAF
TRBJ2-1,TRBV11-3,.,ASSFGAQGLEQF
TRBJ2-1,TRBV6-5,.,ASSYSLMSGHNEQF
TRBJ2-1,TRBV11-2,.,ASSLGGGASNEQF
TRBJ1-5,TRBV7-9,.,ASSRTTARARSNQPQH
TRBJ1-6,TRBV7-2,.,ASSLSHRENSPLH
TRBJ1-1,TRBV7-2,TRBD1,ASSPDRGWAEAF
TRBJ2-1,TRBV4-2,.,ASSHGQGLQSEQF
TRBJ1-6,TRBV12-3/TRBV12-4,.,ASSTGLGSPLH
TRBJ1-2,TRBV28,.,ASTAARGFSYGYT
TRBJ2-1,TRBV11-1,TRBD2,ASSLPGTSDNEQF
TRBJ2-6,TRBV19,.,ASKTYTGITGANVLT
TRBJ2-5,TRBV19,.,ASSIRGKETQY
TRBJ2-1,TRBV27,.,ASRGLAKNEQF
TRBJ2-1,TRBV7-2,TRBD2,ASSPDIGGRGSYNEQF
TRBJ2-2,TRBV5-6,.,ASSSEGATGELF
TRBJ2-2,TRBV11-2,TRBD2,ASSPGLAGRANTGELF
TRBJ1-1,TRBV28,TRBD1,ASSSTPQGVGTEAF
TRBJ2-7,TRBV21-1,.,ASSGRDRGKYEQY
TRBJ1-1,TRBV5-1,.,ASSPVGGRVTEAF
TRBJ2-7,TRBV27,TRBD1,ASRFTLVPKTGGFGEQY
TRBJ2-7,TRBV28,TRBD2,ASSRLELTSKQY
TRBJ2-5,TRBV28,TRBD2,ASSLPGLAGGQETQY
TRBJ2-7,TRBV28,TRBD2,ASSPRLAGVARDEQY
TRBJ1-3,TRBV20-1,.,SAPRGNTIY
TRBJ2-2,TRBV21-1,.,ASSPTGENGELF
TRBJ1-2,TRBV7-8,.,ASSLVSANYGYT
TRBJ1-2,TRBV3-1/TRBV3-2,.,ASSPRQGYGYT
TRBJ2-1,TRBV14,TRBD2,ASSQSGRAINEQF